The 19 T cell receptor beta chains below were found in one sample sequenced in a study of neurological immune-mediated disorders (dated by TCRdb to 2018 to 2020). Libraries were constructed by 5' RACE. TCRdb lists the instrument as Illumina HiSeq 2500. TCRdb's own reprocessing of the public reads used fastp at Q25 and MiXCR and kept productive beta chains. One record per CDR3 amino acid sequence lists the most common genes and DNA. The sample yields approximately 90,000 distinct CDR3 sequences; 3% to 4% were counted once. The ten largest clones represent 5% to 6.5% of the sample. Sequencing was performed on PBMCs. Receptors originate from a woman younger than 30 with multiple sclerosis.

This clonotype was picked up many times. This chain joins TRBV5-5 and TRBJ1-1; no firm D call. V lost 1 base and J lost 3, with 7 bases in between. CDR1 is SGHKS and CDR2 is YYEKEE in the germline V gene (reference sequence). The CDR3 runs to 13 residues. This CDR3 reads CASSLQDDTEAFF. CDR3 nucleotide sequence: TGTGCCAGCAGCTTGCAGGATGACACTGAAGCTTTCTTT.

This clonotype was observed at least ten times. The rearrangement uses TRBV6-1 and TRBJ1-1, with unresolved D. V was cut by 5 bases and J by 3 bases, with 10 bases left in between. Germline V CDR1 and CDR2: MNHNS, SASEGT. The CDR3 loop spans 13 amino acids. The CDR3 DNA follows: TGTGCCAGCAGTCTTTCGGGGTACACTGAAGCTTTCTTT. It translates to CASSLSGYTEAFF.

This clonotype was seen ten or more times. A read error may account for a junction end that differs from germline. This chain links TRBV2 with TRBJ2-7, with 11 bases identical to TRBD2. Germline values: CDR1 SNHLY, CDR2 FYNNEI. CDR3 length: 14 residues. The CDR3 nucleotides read TGTGCCAGCAGTGAATATAGCGGGGGGGTTGGGATTGAATTC. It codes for CASSEYSGGVGIEF.

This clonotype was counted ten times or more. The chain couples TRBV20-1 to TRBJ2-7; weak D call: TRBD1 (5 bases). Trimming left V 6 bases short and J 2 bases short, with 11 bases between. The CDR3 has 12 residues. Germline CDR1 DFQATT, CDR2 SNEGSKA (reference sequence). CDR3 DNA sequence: TGCAGTGCCAGGCAGGGTACCTACGAGCAGTACTTC. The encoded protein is CSARQGTYEQYF.

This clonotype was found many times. The chain's CDR3 is CASSRQEGTGPYEQYF. The DNA of the CDR3 is TGCGCCAGCAGCAGACAGGAAGGGACGGGCCCCTACGAGCAGTACTTC. The chain employs TRBV5-1 and TRBJ2-7; a possible D gene is TRBD1 (6 bases). CDR3 length equals 16 residues. The germline gives CDR1 SGHRS, CDR2 YFSETQ. V lost 4 bases and J 2 bases, leaving 19 bases between the germline ends. The whole variable domain, filled in from reference TRBV5-1 and TRBJ2-7, reads KAGVTQTPRYLIKTRGQQVTLSCSPISGHRSVSWYQQTPGQGLQFLFEYFSETQRNKGNFPGRFSGRQFSNSRSEMNVSTLELGDSALYLCASSRQEGTGPYEQYFGPGTRLTVT.

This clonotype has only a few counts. CDR3 amino acids: CASSRASGSGRAFISAEQYF. The CDR3 nucleotides read TGTGCCAGCAGCCGGGCTAGTGGGAGCGGGAGGGCGTTTATCTCCGCCGAGCAGTACTTC. The chain couples TRBV7-2 to TRBJ2-7; 10 bases match TRBD2. The germline V gene encodes CDR1 SGHTA and CDR2 FQGNSA. The junction had 25 bases not matched to a gene; V was cut back by 5 bases and J by 6 bases. The length of the CDR3 is 20 residues.

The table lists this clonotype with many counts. DNA for the CDR3: TGTGCCAGCTCACCCCAAACCTACGAGCAGTACTTC. This codes for CASSPQTYEQYF. This chain connects TRBV18 to TRBJ2-7, with unresolved D. Trimming cost V 3 bases and J 2 bases, with 5 bases left between them. The CDR3 length is 12 residues. Germline CDR1 and CDR2: KGHSH and LQKENI.

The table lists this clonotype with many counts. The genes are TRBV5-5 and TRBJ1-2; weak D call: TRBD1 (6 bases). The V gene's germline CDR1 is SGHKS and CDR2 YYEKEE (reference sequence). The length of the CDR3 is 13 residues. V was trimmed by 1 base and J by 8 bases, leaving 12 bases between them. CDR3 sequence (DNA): TGTGCCAGCAGCTTGAGGCAGGGGCCAGGCTACACCTTC. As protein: CASSLRQGPGYTF.

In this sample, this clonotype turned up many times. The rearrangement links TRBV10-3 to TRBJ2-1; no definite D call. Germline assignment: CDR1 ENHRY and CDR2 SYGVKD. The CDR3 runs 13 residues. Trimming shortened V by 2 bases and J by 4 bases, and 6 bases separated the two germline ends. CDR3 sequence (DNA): TGTGCCATCAGTGAGACTACTTACAATGAGCAGTTCTTC. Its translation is CAISETTYNEQFF.

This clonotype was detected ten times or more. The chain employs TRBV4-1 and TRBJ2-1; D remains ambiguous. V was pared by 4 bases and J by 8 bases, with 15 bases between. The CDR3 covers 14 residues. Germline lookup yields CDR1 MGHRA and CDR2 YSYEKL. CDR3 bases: TGCGCCAGCAGCCCCCGAGGCGCCGGCTATGAGCAGTTCTTC. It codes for CASSPRGAGYEQFF.

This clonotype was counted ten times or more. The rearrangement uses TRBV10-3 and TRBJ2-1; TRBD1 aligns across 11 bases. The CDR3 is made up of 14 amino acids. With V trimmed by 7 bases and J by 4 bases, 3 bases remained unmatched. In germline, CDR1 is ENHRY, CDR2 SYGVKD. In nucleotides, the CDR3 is TGTGCCATCACCGGGACAGGGGGTTACAATGAGCAGTTCTTC. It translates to CAITGTGGYNEQFF.

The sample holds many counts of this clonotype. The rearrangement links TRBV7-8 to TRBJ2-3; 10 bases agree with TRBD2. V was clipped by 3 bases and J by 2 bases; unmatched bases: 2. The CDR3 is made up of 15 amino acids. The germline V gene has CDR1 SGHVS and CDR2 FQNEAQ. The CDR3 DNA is TGTGCCAGCAGCTTCCTAGCGGGGGCCACAGATACGCAGTATTTT. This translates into CASSFLAGATDTQYF. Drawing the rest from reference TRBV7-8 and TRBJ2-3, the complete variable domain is GAGVSQSPRYKVAKRGQDVALRCDPISGHVSLFWYQQALGQGPEFLTYFQNEAQLDKSGLPSDRFFAERPEGSVSTLKIQRTQQEDSAVYLCASSFLAGATDTQYFGPGTRLTVL.

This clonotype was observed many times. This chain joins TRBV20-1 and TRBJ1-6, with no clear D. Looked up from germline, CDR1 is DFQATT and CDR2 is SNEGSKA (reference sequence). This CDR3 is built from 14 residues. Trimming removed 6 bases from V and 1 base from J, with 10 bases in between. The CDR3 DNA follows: TGCAGTGCGACTGTAGAATCCTATAATTCACCCCTCCACTTT. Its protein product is CSATVESYNSPLHF.

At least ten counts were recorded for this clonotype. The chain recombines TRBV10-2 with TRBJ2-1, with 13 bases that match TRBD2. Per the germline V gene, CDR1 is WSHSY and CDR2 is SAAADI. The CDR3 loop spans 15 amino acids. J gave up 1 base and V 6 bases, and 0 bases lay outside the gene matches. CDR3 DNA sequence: TGCGCCAGCAGGACTAGCGGGGGGTCCTACAATGAGCAGTTCTTC. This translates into CASRTSGGSYNEQFF.

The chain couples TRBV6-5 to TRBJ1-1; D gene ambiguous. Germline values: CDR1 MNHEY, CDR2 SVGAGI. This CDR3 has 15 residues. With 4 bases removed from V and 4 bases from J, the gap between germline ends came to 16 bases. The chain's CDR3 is CASSSNSVAGTEAFF. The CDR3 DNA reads TGTGCCAGCAGTTCTAACTCGGTGGCGGGCACTGAAGCTTTCTTT.

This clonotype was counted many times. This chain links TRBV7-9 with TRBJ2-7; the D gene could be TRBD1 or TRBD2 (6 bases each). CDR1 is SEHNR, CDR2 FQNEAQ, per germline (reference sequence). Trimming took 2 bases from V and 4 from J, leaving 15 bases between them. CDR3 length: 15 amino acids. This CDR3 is CASSLFREGGYEQYF. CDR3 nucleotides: TGTGCCAGCAGCTTATTCAGGGAAGGGGGGTACGAGCAGTACTTC.

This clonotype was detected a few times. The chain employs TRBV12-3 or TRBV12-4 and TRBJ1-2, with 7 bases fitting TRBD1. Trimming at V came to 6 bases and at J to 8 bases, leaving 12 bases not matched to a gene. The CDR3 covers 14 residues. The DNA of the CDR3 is TGTGCCAGCAGCTTCGGGCAGGGGGGTCGGGGCTACACCTTC. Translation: CASSFGQGGRGYTF.

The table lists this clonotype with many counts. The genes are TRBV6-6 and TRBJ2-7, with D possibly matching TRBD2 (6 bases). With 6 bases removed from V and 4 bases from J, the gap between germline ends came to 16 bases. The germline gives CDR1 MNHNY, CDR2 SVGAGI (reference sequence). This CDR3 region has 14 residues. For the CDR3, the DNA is TGTGCCAGCAGGGCGGAGGGGAGGCTTTACGAGCAGTACTTC. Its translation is CASRAEGRLYEQYF.

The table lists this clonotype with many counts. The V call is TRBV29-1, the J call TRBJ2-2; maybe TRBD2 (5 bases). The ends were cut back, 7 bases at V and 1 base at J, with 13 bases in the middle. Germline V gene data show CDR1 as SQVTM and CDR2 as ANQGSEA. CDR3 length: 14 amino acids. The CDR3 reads CSGKESGNTGELFF. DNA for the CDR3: TGCAGCGGTAAGGAAAGCGGGAACACCGGGGAGCTGTTTTTT.